This T cell receptor beta chain is from a study of T cell clones after liver transplantation. Profiling relied on immunoSEQ multiplex PCR, and the TCRdb table lists in-frame clones only, not all of them. The sample contains 20,000 to 25,000 clones, roughly 74% of which appear only once. The clonotype originates from a human patient who received a liver transplant. Part of the T cell pool may stem from the graft donor. The specimen was CD8+ T cells from blood, collected more than 53 months after liver transplant.

Written as DNA, the CDR3 is TGTGCCAGCAGCTTGGATGGGACAGTATCCTACGAGCAGTACTTC. Translated, it gives CASSLDGTVSYEQYF. The gene calls are TRBV5-8 and TRBJ2-7; 7 bases line up with TRBD1. CDR1 and CDR2 (germline): SGHTS, YDEGEE. CDR3 length: 15 residues. J gave up 1 base and V 0 bases, and 4 bases lay outside the gene matches.